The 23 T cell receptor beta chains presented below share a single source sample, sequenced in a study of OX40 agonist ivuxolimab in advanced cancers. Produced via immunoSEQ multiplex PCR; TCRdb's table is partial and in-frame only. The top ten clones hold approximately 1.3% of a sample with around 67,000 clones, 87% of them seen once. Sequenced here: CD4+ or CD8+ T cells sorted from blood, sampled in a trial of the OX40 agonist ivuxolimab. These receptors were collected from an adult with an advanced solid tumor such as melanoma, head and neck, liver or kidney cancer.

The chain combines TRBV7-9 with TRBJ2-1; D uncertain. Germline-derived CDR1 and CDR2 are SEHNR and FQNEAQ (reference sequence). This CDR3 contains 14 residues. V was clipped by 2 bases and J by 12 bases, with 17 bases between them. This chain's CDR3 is CASSLSDSVNGQFF. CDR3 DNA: TGTGCCAGCAGCTTAAGTGACTCAGTTAACGGGCAGTTCTTC.

CDR3 nucleotides: TGTGCCAGCAGAAGGGGGACTGGCGCGGTGCAGTTCTTC. It is translated as CASRRGTGAVQFF. This chain connects TRBV6-1 to TRBJ2-1; tentatively, D is TRBD1 or TRBD2 (6 bases each). CDR1 is MNHNS, CDR2 SASEGT, per germline. The ends were cut back, 6 bases at V and 12 bases at J, with 18 bases in the middle. The CDR3 has 13 residues.

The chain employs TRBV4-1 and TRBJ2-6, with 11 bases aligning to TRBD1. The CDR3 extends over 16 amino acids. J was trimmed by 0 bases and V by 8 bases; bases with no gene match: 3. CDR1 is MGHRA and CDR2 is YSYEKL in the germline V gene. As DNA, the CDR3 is TGCGCCAGCTCCGGGACAGGGGGCTCTGGGGCCAACGTCCTGACTTTC. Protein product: CASSGTGGSGANVLTF.

The CDR3 nucleotides read TGTGCCAGCTCACCCCCGACGGTACGCTACGAGCAGTACTTC. Translated: CASSPPTVRYEQYF. The chain links TRBV18 to TRBJ2-7; D remains unclear. Germline-derived CDR1 and CDR2 are KGHSH and LQKENI. The length of the CDR3 is 14 residues. V lost 3 bases and J 3 bases, leaving 12 bases between the germline ends.

CDR3 DNA sequence: TGTGCCAGCAATGGGAACACCGGGGAGCTGTTTTTT. It encodes CASNGNTGELFF. This chain uses TRBV7-3 with TRBJ2-2; D gene ambiguous. This CDR3 contains 12 residues. Germline-derived CDR1 and CDR2 are SGHTA and FQGTGA. Trimming took 7 bases from V and 1 from J, leaving 4 bases between them.

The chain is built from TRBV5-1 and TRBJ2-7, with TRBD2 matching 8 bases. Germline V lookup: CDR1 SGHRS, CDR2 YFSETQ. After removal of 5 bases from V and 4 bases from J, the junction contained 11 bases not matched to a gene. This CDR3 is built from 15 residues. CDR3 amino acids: CASSLATSGQYEQYF. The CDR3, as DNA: TGCGCCAGCAGTCTCGCAACTAGCGGACAGTACGAGCAGTACTTC. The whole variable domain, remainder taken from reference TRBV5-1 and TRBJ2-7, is KAGVTQTPRYLIKTRGQQVTLSCSPISGHRSVSWYQQTPGQGLQFLFEYFSETQRNKGNFPGRFSGRQFSNSRSEMNVSTLELGDSALYLCASSLATSGQYEQYFGPGTRLTVT.

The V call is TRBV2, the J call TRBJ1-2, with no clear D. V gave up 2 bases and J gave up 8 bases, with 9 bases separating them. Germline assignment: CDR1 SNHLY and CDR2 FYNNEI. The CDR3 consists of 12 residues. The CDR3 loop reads CASSETRYGYTF. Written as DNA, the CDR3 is TGTGCCAGCAGTGAAACCCGGTACGGCTACACCTTC.

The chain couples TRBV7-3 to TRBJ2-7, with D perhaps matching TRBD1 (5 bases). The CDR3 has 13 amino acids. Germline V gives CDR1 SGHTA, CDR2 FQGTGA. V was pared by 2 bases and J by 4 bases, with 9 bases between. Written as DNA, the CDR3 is TGTGCCAGCAGCTTAGTTGCAGGGTACGAGCAGTACTTC. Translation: CASSLVAGYEQYF.

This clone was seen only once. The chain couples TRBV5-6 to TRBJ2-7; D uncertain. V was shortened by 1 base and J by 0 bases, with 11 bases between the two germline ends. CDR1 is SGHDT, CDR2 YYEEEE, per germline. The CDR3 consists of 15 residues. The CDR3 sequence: CASSLFPESSYEQYF. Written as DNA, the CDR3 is TGTGCCAGCAGCTTGTTTCCAGAAAGCTCCTACGAGCAGTACTTC.

Here the CDR3 DNA reads TGTGCCAGCAGCTTATCCCCAGCGGGGGCTAGCACAGATACGCAGTATTTT. This codes for CASSLSPAGASTDTQYF. This chain joins TRBV7-2 and TRBJ2-3, with TRBD2 matching over 8 bases. Germline values: CDR1 SGHTA, CDR2 FQGNSA. The CDR3 is 17 residues long. Trimming cost V 2 bases and J 0 bases; bases outside gene matches: 7.

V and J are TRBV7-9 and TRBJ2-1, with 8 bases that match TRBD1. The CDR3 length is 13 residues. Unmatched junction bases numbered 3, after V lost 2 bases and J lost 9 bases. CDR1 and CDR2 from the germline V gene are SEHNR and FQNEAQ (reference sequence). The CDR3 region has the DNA TGTGCCAGCAGCTTACAGGGGGCGAGTGAGCAGTTCTTC. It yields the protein CASSLQGASEQFF.

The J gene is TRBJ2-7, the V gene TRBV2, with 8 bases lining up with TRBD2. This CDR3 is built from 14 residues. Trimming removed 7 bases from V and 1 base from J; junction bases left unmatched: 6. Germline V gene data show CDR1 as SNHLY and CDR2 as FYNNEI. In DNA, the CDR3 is TGTGCCAGCATCGCCGGGGGGGGGTCCTACGAGCAGTACTTC. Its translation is CASIAGGGSYEQYF.

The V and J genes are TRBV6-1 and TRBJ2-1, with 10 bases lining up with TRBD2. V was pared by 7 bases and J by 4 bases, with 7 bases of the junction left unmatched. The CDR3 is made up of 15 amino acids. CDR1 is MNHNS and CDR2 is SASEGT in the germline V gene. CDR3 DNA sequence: TGTGCCAGCACCCGAACGGGACTAGCGTACAATGAGCAGTTCTTC. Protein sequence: CASTRTGLAYNEQFF.

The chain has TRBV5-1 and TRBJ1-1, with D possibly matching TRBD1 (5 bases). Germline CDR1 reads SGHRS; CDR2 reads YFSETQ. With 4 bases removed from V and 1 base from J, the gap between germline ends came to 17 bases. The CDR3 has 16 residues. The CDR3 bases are TGCGCCAGCAGCCGGGGGGAGTTTGACGGGAACACTGAAGCTTTCTTT. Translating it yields CASSRGEFDGNTEAFF.

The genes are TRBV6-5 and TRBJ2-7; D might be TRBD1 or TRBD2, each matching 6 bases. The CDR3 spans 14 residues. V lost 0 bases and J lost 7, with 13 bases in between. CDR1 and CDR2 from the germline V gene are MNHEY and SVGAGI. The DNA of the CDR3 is TGTGCCAGCAGTTACTCCGGTCGGGGGCGGGAGCAGTACTTC. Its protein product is CASSYSGRGREQYF.

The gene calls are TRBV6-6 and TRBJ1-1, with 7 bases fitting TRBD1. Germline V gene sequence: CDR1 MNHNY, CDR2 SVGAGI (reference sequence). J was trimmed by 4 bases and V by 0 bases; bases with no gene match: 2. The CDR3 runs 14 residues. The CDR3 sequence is CASSYSNRGTEAFF. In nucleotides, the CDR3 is TGTGCCAGCAGTTACTCGAACAGGGGCACTGAAGCTTTCTTT.

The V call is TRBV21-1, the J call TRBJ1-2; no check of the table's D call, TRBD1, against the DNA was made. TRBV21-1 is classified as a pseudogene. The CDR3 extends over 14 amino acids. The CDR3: CASSAPGTVYGYTF. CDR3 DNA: TGTGCCAGCAGCGCCCCCGGGACAGTCTATGGCTACACCTTC.

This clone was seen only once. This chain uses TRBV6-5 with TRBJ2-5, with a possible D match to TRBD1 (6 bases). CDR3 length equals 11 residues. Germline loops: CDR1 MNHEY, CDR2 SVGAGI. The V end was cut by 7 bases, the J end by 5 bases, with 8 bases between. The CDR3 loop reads CASTRGETQYF. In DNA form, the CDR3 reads TGTGCCAGCACTAGGGGGGAGACCCAGTACTTC.

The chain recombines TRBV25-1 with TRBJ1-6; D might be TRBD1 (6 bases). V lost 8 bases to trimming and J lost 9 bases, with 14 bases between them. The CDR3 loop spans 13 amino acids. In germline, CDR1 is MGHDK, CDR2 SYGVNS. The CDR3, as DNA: TGTGCCAGCTCAGGGGTGATGATTTCACCCCTCCACTTT. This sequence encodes CASSGVMISPLHF.

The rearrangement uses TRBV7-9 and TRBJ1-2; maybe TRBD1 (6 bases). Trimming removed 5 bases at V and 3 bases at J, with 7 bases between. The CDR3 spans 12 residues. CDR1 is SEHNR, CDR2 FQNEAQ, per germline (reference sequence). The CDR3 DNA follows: TGTGCCAGCAGCCCAGGGGACTATGGCTACACCTTC. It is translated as CASSPGDYGYTF.

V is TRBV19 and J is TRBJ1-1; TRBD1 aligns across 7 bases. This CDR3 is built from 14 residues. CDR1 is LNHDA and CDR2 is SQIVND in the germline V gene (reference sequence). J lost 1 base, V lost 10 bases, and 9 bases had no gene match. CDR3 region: CATLRDRTNTEAFF. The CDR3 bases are TGTGCCACCCTAAGGGACAGAACGAACACTGAAGCTTTCTTT. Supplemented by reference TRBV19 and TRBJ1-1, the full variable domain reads DGGITQSPKYLFRKEGQNVTLSCEQNLNHDAMYWYRQDPGQGLRLIYYSQIVNDFQKGDIAEGYSVSREKKESFPLTVTSAQKNPTAFYLCATLRDRTNTEAFFGQGTRLTVV.

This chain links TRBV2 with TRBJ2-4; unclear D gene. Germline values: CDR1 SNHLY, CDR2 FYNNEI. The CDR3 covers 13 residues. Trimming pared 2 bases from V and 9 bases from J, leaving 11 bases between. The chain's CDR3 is CASSETQRSIQYF. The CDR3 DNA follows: TGTGCCAGCAGTGAAACGCAGAGGAGCATTCAGTACTTC.

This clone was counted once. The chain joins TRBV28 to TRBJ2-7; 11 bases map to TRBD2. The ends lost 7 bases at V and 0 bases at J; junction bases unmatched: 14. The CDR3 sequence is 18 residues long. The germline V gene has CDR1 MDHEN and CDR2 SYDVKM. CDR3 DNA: TGTGCCAGCAAGGGGCTGGGACTAGCGGATCTTAGCTCCTACGAGCAGTACTTC. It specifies CASKGLGLADLSSYEQYF.